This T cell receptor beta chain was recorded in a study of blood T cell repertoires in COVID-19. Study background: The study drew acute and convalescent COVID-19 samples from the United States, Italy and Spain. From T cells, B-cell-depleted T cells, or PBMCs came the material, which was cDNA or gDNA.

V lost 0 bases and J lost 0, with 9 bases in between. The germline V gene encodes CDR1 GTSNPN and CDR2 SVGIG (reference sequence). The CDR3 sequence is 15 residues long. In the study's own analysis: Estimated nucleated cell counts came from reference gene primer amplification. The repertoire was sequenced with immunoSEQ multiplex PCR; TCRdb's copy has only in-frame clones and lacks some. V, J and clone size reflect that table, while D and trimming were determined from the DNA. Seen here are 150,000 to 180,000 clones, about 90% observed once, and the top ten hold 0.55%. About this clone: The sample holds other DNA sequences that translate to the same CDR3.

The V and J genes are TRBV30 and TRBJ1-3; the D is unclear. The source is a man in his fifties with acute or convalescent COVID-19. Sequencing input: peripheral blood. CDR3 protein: CAWSVRRSSGNTIYF. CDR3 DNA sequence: TGTGCCTGGAGTGTACGCCGGAGCTCTGGAAACACCATATATTTT.